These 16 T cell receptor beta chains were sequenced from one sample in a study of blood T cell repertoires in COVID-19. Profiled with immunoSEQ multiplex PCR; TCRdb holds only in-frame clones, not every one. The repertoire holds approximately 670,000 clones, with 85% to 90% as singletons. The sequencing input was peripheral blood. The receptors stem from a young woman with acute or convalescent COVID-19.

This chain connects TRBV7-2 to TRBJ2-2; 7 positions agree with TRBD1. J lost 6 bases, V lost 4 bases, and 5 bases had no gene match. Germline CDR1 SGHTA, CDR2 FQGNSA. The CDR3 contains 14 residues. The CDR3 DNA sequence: TGTGCCAGCAGCTCCGACAGGGCCCCCGGGGAGCTGTTTTTT. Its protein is CASSSDRAPGELFF.

The CDR3 protein is CASRRDRSNEKLFF. The CDR3 DNA is TGTGCCAGCAGGAGGGACAGGAGTAATGAAAAACTGTTTTTT. This chain joins TRBV2 and TRBJ1-4, with 8 bases that match TRBD1. This CDR3 is 14 amino acids long. J gave up 4 bases and V 6 bases, and 4 bases lay outside the gene matches. Germline V gene data show CDR1 as SNHLY and CDR2 as FYNNEI. The variable domain in full, completed from reference TRBV2 and TRBJ1-4, reads EPEVTQTPSHQVTQMGQEVILRCVPISNHLYFYWYRQILGQKVEFLVSFYNNEISEKSEIFDDQFSVERPDGSNFTLKIRSTKLEDSAMYFCASRRDRSNEKLFFGSGTQLSVL.

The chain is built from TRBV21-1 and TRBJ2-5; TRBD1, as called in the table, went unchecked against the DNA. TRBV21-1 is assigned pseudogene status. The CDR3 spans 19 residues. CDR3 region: CASSKVNLTDRGNRKTQYF. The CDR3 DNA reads TGTGCCAGCAGCAAAGTCAATCTTACAGACAGGGGGAATAGAAAGACCCAGTACTTC.

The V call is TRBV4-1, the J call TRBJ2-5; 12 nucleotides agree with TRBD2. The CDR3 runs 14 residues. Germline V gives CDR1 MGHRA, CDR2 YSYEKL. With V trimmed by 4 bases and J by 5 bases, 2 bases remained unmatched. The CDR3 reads CASSRLAGVETQYF. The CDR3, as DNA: TGCGCCAGCAGCCGACTAGCGGGGGTGGAGACCCAGTACTTC.

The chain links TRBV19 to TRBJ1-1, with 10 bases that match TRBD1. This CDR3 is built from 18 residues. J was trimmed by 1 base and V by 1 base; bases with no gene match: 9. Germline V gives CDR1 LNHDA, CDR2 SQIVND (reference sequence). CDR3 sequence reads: CASSIVWRTGGPNTEAFF. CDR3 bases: TGTGCCAGTAGTATAGTTTGGAGGACAGGGGGACCGAACACTGAAGCTTTCTTT.

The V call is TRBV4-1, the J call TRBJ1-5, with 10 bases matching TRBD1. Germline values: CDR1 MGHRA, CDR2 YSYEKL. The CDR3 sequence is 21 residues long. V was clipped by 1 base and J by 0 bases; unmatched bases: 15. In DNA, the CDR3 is TGCGCCAGCAGCCAAGCCTCAACACGGGACAGGGGCAACTATAGCAATCAGCCCCAGCATTTT. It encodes CASSQASTRDRGNYSNQPQHF.

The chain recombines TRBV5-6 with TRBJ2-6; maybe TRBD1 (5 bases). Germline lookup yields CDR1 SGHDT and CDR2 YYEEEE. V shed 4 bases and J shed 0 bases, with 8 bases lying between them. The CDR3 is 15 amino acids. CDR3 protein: CASSQGLSGANVLTF. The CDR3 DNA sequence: TGTGCCAGCAGCCAGGGCCTCTCTGGGGCCAACGTCCTGACTTTC.

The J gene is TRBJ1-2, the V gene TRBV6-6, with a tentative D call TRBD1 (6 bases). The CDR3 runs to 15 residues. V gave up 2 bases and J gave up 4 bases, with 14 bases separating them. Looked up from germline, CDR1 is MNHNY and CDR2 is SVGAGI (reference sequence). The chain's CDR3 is CASSYLNRELYGYTF. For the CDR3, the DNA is TGTGCCAGCAGTTACCTCAACAGGGAACTCTATGGCTACACCTTC.

The CDR3 DNA sequence: TGTGCCAGCAGTCTCCGGGACAGGGACTCTGGCGAGCAGTACTTC. Protein sequence: CASSLRDRDSGEQYF. The chain combines TRBV6-5 with TRBJ2-7, with 9 bases matching TRBD1. This CDR3 is built from 15 residues. Germline-derived CDR1 and CDR2 are MNHEY and SVGAGI. V was pared by 5 bases and J by 6 bases, with 11 bases of the junction left unmatched.

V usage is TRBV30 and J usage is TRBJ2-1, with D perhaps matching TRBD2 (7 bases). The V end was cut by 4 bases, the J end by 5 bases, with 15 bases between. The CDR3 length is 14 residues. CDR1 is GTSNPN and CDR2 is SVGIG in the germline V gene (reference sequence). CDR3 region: CAWIAGAGDNEQFF. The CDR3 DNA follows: TGTGCCTGGATTGCGGGGGCTGGTGACAATGAGCAGTTCTTC.

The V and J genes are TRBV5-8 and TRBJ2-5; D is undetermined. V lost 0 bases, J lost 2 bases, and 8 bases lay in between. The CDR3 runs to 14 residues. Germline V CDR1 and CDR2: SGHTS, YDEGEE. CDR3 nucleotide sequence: TGTGCCAGCAGCTTGGTGGAGAGACAAGAGACCCAGTACTTC. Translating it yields CASSLVERQETQYF.

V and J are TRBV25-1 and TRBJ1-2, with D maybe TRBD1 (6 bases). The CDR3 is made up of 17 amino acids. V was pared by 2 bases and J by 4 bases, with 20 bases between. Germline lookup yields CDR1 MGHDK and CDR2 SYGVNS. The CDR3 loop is CASSETGGWGPGYGYTF. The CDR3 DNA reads TGTGCCAGCAGTGAAACGGGCGGATGGGGGCCCGGCTATGGCTACACCTTC.

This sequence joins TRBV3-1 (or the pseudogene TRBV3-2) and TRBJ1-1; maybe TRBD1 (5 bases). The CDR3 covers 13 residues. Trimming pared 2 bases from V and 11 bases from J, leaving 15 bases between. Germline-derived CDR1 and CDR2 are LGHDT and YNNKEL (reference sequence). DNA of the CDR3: TGTGCCAGCAGCCAATTAGGTGGGGCCGCGGCTTTCTTT. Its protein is CASSQLGGAAAFF.

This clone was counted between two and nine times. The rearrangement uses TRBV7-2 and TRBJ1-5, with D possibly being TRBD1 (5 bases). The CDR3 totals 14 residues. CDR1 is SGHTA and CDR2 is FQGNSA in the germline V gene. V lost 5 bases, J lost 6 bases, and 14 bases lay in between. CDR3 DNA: TGTGCCAGCAGCACGGGGGGAAGGGGTCAGCCCCAGCATTTT. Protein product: CASSTGGRGQPQHF.

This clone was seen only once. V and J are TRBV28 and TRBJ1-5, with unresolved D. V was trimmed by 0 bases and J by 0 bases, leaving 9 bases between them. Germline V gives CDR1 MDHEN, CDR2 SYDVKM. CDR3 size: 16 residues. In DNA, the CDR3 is TGTGCCAGCAGTTTATGGTCCGGGGATAGCAATCAGCCCCAGCATTTT. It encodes CASSLWSGDSNQPQHF.

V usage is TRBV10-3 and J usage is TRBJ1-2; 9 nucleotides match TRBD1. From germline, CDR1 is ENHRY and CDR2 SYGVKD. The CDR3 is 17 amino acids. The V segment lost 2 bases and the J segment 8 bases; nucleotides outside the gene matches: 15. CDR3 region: CAISEEGPTGGVGGYTF. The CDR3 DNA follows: TGTGCCATCAGTGAGGAGGGCCCCACAGGGGGCGTGGGCGGCTACACCTTC.